The sequence of this T cell receptor beta chain was determined in a study of technical replicates of blood from several donors. Assay: immunoSEQ multiplex PCR; the TCRdb copy retains only in-frame clones and omits some. Seen here are some 13,000 clones, 95% observed once, and the top ten hold 6% to 9.5%. The sequence was collected from a human donor in good health. Sequencing was performed on PBMCs.

This chain's CDR3 is CASSLEPGQNYEQYF. CDR3 sequence (DNA): TGTGCCAGCAGTTTAGAGCCGGGACAGAACTACGAGCAGTACTTC. The V and J genes are TRBV27 and TRBJ2-7, with 7 bases fitting TRBD1. The V gene's germline CDR1 is MNHEY and CDR2 SMNVEV (reference sequence). The V segment lost 2 bases and the J segment 3 bases; nucleotides outside the gene matches: 7. The CDR3 spans 15 residues.